Below are 11 T cell receptor beta chains sequenced from a single sample in a study of blood T cells in healthy people across ages. A second PCR, run for about 7 to 11 cycles, used a sample-barcoded 5' primer plus a J-beta primer mix. Each CDR3 protein gets one entry after TCRdb re-called the 5' RACE reads with MiXCR. The table lists around 1,500,000 distinct CDR3 sequences, approximately 30% of them singletons. Sequenced sample: blood. The receptors shown here come from a woman aged 25-40 years in good health.

This clonotype was counted at least ten times. The CDR3 is CSAIIPGSSYEQYF. DNA of the CDR3: TGCAGTGCAATTATTCCCGGGAGCTCCTACGAGCAGTACTTC. J is TRBJ2-7 and V is TRBV20-1; the D gene is possibly TRBD2 (6 bases). Germline values: CDR1 DFQATT, CDR2 SNEGSKA (reference sequence). Trimming pared 6 bases from V and 0 bases from J, leaving 15 bases between. The length of the CDR3 is 14 residues.

This clonotype was seen a few times. The V gene is TRBV11-2, the J gene TRBJ2-2; the D gene is possibly TRBD1 (7 bases). Germline V gene data show CDR1 as SGHAT and CDR2 as FQNNGV. V lost 5 bases to trimming and J lost 0 bases, with 16 bases between them. This CDR3 is built from 17 residues. CDR3 nucleotides: TGTGCCAGCAGCCCCCCGGGGGACAGATCGAACACCGGGGAGCTGTTTTTT. Encoded protein: CASSPPGDRSNTGELFF.

The rearrangement joins TRBV28 to TRBJ2-3; D assignment may be TRBD1 or TRBD2 (6 bases each). The CDR3 sequence is 15 residues long. Trimming removed 5 bases at V and 4 bases at J, with 16 bases between. Germline V gene lookup returns CDR1 MDHEN and CDR2 SYDVKM. The CDR3 here is CASSPLAGTSDTQYF. The DNA of the CDR3 is TGTGCCAGCAGTCCCCTTGCGGGGACATCAGATACGCAGTATTTT.

There are a few counts of this clonotype. The chain employs TRBV24-1 and TRBJ2-1; D is possibly TRBD1 (6 bases). CDR3 length: 13 amino acids. With 3 bases removed from V and 6 bases from J, the gap between germline ends came to 8 bases. The germline V gene has CDR1 KGHDR and CDR2 SFDVKD. The CDR3 loop reads CATSDPDSNEQFF. As DNA, the CDR3 is TGTGCCACCAGTGATCCGGACAGCAATGAGCAGTTCTTC.

This clonotype was observed a few times. This chain links TRBV28 with TRBJ1-5; D might be TRBD1 (5 bases). Trimming shortened V by 7 bases and J by 4 bases, and 20 bases separated the two germline ends. Germline values: CDR1 MDHEN, CDR2 SYDVKM. This CDR3 contains 16 residues. This CDR3 is CASTDPGPAGNQPQHF. CDR3 nucleotides: TGTGCCAGCACTGATCCGGGGCCAGCAGGGAATCAGCCCCAGCATTTT.

V gene TRBV15 combines with J gene TRBJ2-1; 8 nucleotides match TRBD2. Looked up from germline, CDR1 is LNHNV and CDR2 is YYDKDF (reference sequence). Losses at the gene ends were 7 bases for V and 10 bases for J; bases not matched to a gene: 9. The CDR3 spans 13 residues. CDR3 bases: TGTGCCACCAACGAGCGGGGGACCTACGAGCAGTTCTTC. This encodes CATNERGTYEQFF.

In the case of this clonotype: This may be a read error, as it is one base from a much larger clone. This chain joins TRBV20-1 and TRBJ2-7, with a weak D call TRBD2 (6 bases). Trimming cost V 0 bases and J 10 bases, with 16 bases left between them. The CDR3 has 13 residues. Germline V gene lookup returns CDR1 DFQATT and CDR2 SNEGSKA (reference sequence). The CDR3 nucleotides read TGCAGTGCTAGAGAGGGACTCTATGGGGATCAGTACTTC. The encoded protein is CSAREGLYGDQYF.

This chain links TRBV6-2 or TRBV6-3 with TRBJ2-5; TRBD2 agrees at 13 bases. V gave up 6 bases and J gave up 2 bases; unmatched junction bases: 9. Germline CDR1 MNHEY, CDR2 SVGEGT. The CDR3 is 17 amino acids. CDR3 nucleotides: TGTGCCAGCAGCACCGGGACTAGCGGGGTTATACAAGAGACCCAGTACTTC. Protein: CASSTGTSGVIQETQYF.

CDR3 in DNA: TGTGCCAGCAGTTCGGGGGTTGAAAAACTGTTTTTT. The encoded protein is CASSSGVEKLFF. The chain joins TRBV28 to TRBJ1-4, with D tentatively TRBD1 (5 bases). Germline V CDR1 and CDR2: MDHEN, SYDVKM. With 4 bases removed from V and 7 bases from J, the gap between germline ends came to 7 bases. This CDR3 contains 12 residues.

The rearrangement joins TRBV6-7 to TRBJ2-3; 11 nucleotides line up with TRBD2. TRBV6-7 falls under the ORF class, with uncertain function. The V segment lost 5 bases and the J segment 8 bases; nucleotides outside the gene matches: 9. The CDR3 consists of 15 residues. CDR3 amino acids: CASSTYSGRAATQYF. As DNA, the CDR3 is TGTGCCAGCAGTACGTATAGCGGGAGGGCCGCTACGCAGTATTTT.

In this sample, this clonotype turned up many times. The rearrangement uses TRBV9 and TRBJ2-7, with 11 bases aligning to TRBD1. CDR1 is SGDLS, CDR2 YYNGEE, per germline. The V gene end was trimmed by 7 bases and the J gene end by 2 bases; junction bases not matched to a gene: 5. CDR3 length: 14 amino acids. This CDR3 reads CASGTGGSPYEQYF. CDR3 bases: TGTGCCAGCGGGACAGGGGGTTCCCCCTACGAGCAGTACTTC.